This is a list of T cell receptor beta chains from one sample in a study of OX40 agonist ivuxolimab in advanced cancers. Repertoires were generated with immunoSEQ multiplex PCR, while TCRdb's copy carries only in-frame clones and drops some. This table holds about 43,000 clones, approximately 84% found once. The sample here was CD4+ or CD8+ T cells sorted from blood, taken in a trial of the OX40 agonist ivuxolimab. All receptors derive from an adult with an advanced solid tumor such as melanoma, head and neck, liver or kidney cancer. The CDR3 runs from the conserved cysteine through the conserved F or W. The D gene is left open where the match is weak. Clone size, where shown, is once, few, many, or a class for clones that have expanded.

d_gene	v_gene	abundance	j_gene	CDR3nt	CDR3aa
NA	TRBV7-9	NA	TRBJ2-7	TGTGCCAGCAGCTTAGCTGGAGGGGGATACGAGCAGTACTTC	CASSLAGGGYEQYF
NA	TRBV19	NA	TRBJ1-2	TGTGCCAGTAGTATCGGGGAGGGAATTTGGTATGGCTACACCTTC	CASSIGEGIWYGYTF
NA	TRBV9	NA	TRBJ2-2	TGTGCCAGCAGCGCCGACGGATTAAACACCGGGGAGCTGTTTTTT	CASSADGLNTGELFF
TRBD2	TRBV4-1	medium-sized	TRBJ2-7	TGCGCCAGCAGCCAGTTTTCCGGGACTAGCGGGAGTTCTCACGAGCAGTACTTC	CASSQFSGTSGSSHEQYF
NA	TRBV9	NA	TRBJ1-2	TGTGCCAGCAGCGGGGGGGCAGGCCTTGACTATGGCTACACCTTC	CASSGGAGLDYGYTF
NA	TRBV4-2	NA	TRBJ2-5	TGTGCCAGCAGCCAAACATTAGAGACCCAGTACTTC	CASSQTLETQYF
TRBD2	TRBV19	NA	TRBJ2-7	TGTGCCAGTAGGTTCACTAGCGGACACAGAAACGAGCAGTACTTC	CASRFTSGHRNEQYF
NA	TRBV28	NA	TRBJ1-5	TGTGCCAGCAGAGAGACAGCTCCCGTTCAGCCCCAGCATTTT	CASRETAPVQPQHF
NA	TRBV6-1	NA	TRBJ2-2	TGTGCCAGCAGTGAATATGGGACCTACACCGGGGAGCTGTTTTTT	CASSEYGTYTGELFF
TRBD1	TRBV6-1	NA	TRBJ2-7	TGTGCCAGCAGTCCCCGGGACAGGGACCACGAGCAGTACTTC	CASSPRDRDHEQYF
TRBD1	TRBV2	NA	TRBJ2-7	TGTGCCAGCAGTAAGACAGGGATGCTCTCCTACGAGCAGTACTTC	CASSKTGMLSYEQYF
TRBD2	TRBV6-5	NA	TRBJ2-7	TGTGCCACCCTCGGTGGCAGCGGGGACGAGCAGTACTTC	CATLGGSGDEQYF
NA	TRBV4-2	once	TRBJ1-1	TGTGCCAGCAGCCAAGATTACCCAGGGATAAGAACTGAAGCTTTCTTT	CASSQDYPGIRTEAFF
NA	TRBV2	NA	TRBJ1-6	TGTGCCAGCAGCCCCGGGGGACATTATAATTCACCCCTCCACTTT	CASSPGGHYNSPLHF
NA	TRBV5-4	NA	TRBJ2-5	TGTGCCAGCAGCTTGGACGGCAGAAAAGAGACCCAGTACTTC	CASSLDGRKETQYF
NA	TRBV5-4	NA	TRBJ2-7	TGTGCCAGCAGCCCCCGGGGAGCCGGGGAGCAGTACTTC	CASSPRGAGEQYF
NA	TRBV2	NA	TRBJ2-2	TGTGCCAGCAGGGGGTGGGGGTCCGGGGAGCTGTTTTTT	CASRGWGSGELFF
TRBD1	TRBV18	NA	TRBJ1-2	TGTGCCAGCGACAAACGGGGACAGGGGTATGGCTACACCTTC	CASDKRGQGYGYTF